Listed below are T cell receptor beta chains from one sample, sequenced in a study of T cells and Merkel cell carcinoma outcomes. TCRdb's table, derived via immunoSEQ multiplex PCR, lists solely in-frame clones and lacks some. The sample contains 400 to 500 clones, approximately 91% of which appear only once. Sequencing input: tumor tissue from Merkel cell carcinoma. Every receptor here comes from a human donor with Merkel cell carcinoma. Each CDR3 is given with its conserved first and last residue. A D gene is named only where the DNA matches it firmly. Clone size is shown for a subset of rows, as once, few, many or a class of expanded clone.

v_call	j_call	clone_size	d_call	cdr3_length	cdr3_nt	cdr3_aa
TRBV30	TRBJ2-7	NA	NA	12	TGTGCCTGGAGTGTAGGGACGACCGAGCAGTACTTC	CAWSVGTTEQYF
TRBV18	TRBJ1-2	NA	TRBD1	14	TGTGCCAGCTCTCCGACAGGGAAGAACTATGGCTACACCTTC	CASSPTGKNYGYTF
TRBV11-2	TRBJ1-1	NA	NA	14	TGTGCCAGCAGCTTTTCTGGGGGCGGCACTGAAGCTTTCTTT	CASSFSGGGTEAFF
TRBV30	TRBJ2-1	NA	NA	15	TGTGCCGGTAAACTGGCAGTGTTCTCCTACAATGAGCAGTTCTTC	CAGKLAVFSYNEQFF
TRBV18	TRBJ1-1	NA	NA	13	TGTGCCAGCTCACCAGGGAGAGGCACTGAAGCTTTCTTT	CASSPGRGTEAFF
TRBV10-3	TRBJ2-2	once	NA	16	TGTGCCTCCTCCCTCCCGCAGGGGCAGAGCACCGGGGAGCTGTTTTTT	CASSLPQGQSTGELFF
TRBV7-7	TRBJ2-6	NA	NA	17	TGTGCCAGCAGCGAGCAAAAGCCACAAAGTCGGGCCAACGTCCTGACTTTC	CASSEQKPQSRANVLTF
TRBV7-9	TRBJ2-1	NA	TRBD2	17	TGTGCCAGCAGCCCCCCCCTATTAGCGGGAACAAACAATGAGCAGTTCTTC	CASSPPLLAGTNNEQFF
TRBV7-2	TRBJ2-7	NA	NA	13	TGTGCCAGCATCCCCCCATCCGACTACGAGCAGTACTTC	CASIPPSDYEQYF
TRBV10-3	TRBJ1-6	NA	TRBD1	13	TGTGCCATCAGGGGACAGGGCAATTCACCCCTCCACTTT	CAIRGQGNSPLHF
TRBV15	TRBJ2-4	once	NA	15	TGTGCCACCAGCAGCCGAACTATCCCCAAAAACATTCAGTACTTC	CATSSRTIPKNIQYF
TRBV7-8	TRBJ1-5	NA	NA	13	TGTGCCAGCAGCAACGGCCGGGATCAGCCCCAGCATTTT	CASSNGRDQPQHF
TRBV18	TRBJ1-5	NA	NA	13	TGTGCCAGCTCACTTGACAGGAATCAGCCCCAGCATTTT	CASSLDRNQPQHF
TRBV13	TRBJ2-5	NA	NA	15	TGTGCCAGCAGCTTAGATGCAGGATCGTCGGGGACCCAGTACTTC	CASSLDAGSSGTQYF
TRBV11-2	TRBJ2-5	NA	NA	15	TGTGCCAGCAGCCCCCGACTGGGACTCCAAGAGACCCAGTACTTC	CASSPRLGLQETQYF
TRBV4-3	TRBJ2-3	NA	NA	13	TGCGCCAGCAGCCCCCAAGGTAGTTTCACGCAGTATTTT	CASSPQGSFTQYF
TRBV5-1	TRBJ2-5	NA	NA	11	TGCGCCACCTCGGGGGAAGAGACCCAGTACTTC	CATSGEETQYF
TRBV4-2	TRBJ2-1	NA	NA	15	TGTGCCAGCAGCCAAGAGTACGGGGCCTACAATGAGCAGTTCTTC	CASSQEYGAYNEQFF
TRBV5-6	TRBJ1-1	NA	NA	14	TGTGCCAGCAGCCCCGGGGCTGGATTGTCTGAAGCTTTCTTT	CASSPGAGLSEAFF
TRBV14	TRBJ2-5	NA	NA	14	TGTGCCAGCAGCCAAGACTATGGGCAAGAGACCCAGTACTTC	CASSQDYGQETQYF
TRBV6-1	TRBJ2-3	NA	NA	13	TGTGCCAGCAGGTCGGGCAACACAGATACGCAGTATTTT	CASRSGNTDTQYF
TRBV7-9	TRBJ1-6	once	NA	14	TGTGCCAGCAGGTTGGACGGCGGAAACTCACCCCTCCACTTT	CASRLDGGNSPLHF
TRBV6-1	TRBJ2-2	NA	TRBD2	15	TGTGCCAGCAGTCCCGGACTAGCGGCCACCGGGGAGCTGTTTTTT	CASSPGLAATGELFF
TRBV14	TRBJ2-7	NA	TRBD2	17	TGTGCCAGCAGCCAGGGGACTAGCGGGAGGCCCTCCTACGAGCAGTACTTC	CASSQGTSGRPSYEQYF
TRBV29-1	TRBJ2-2	NA	TRBD1	13	TGCAGCGTCCAGGACAGGGGTGCCGGGGAGCTGTTTTTT	CSVQDRGAGELFF
TRBV20-1	TRBJ2-1	NA	NA	11	TGCAGTGCTAGCGGCTACAATGAGCAGTTCTTC	CSASGYNEQFF
TRBV28	TRBJ2-7	hyperexpanded	TRBD1	14	TGTGCCAGCACTTGGGACAGAATTAACTACGAGCAGTACTTC	CASTWDRINYEQYF
TRBV14	TRBJ1-2	NA	NA	13	TGTGCCAGCAGCCAAGCAGGCATCCATGGCTACACCTTC	CASSQAGIHGYTF
TRBV2	TRBJ2-2	NA	NA	14	TGTGCCAGCAGTGCAGACCTGTGGACCGGGGAGCTGTTTTTT	CASSADLWTGELFF
TRBV19	TRBJ2-1	NA	TRBD2	13	TGTGCCAGCAGTCCGGGGGGCTACAATGAGCAGTTCTTC	CASSPGGYNEQFF
TRBV4-3	TRBJ2-7	NA	NA	13	TGCGCCAGCAGCCCCCAGGGTCGAGACGAGCAGTACTTC	CASSPQGRDEQYF
TRBV2	TRBJ2-1	NA	NA	11	TGTGCCAGCAGTCTCTACAATGAGCAGTTCTTC	CASSLYNEQFF
TRBV15	TRBJ2-5	NA	NA	15	TGTGCCACCAGCAGAGAGTGGGCTTTTCAAGAGACCCAGTACTTC	CATSREWAFQETQYF
TRBV20-1	TRBJ2-2	NA	NA	11	TGCAGTGCCAAGGGGACCGGGGAGCTGTTTTTT	CSAKGTGELFF
TRBV30	TRBJ1-6	NA	NA	14	TGTGCCATCCGAGGGCGTGGGGATAATTCACCCCTCCACTTT	CAIRGRGDNSPLHF
TRBV5-1	TRBJ1-1	NA	TRBD1	15	TGCGCCAGCAGCCCTATCGGGACAGGGGACACTGAAGCTTTCTTT	CASSPIGTGDTEAFF
TRBV4-3	TRBJ2-7	NA	NA	13	TGCGCCAGCAGCCCGCAGGGGAGCTACGAGCAGTACTTC	CASSPQGSYEQYF
TRBV27	TRBJ2-7	few	NA	14	TGTGCCAGCAGTTCGGCCCATCCTACGATCGAGCAGTACTTC	CASSSAHPTIEQYF
TRBV7-6	TRBJ2-5	NA	NA	17	TGTGCCAGCACCTTAGGTTACAGGGGCGGGGTCGGGAAGACCCAGTACTTC	CASTLGYRGGVGKTQYF
TRBV11-2	TRBJ1-1	NA	NA	13	TGTGCCAGCAGCTTAGTACGGGGGGCTGAAGCTTTCTTT	CASSLVRGAEAFF
TRBV27	TRBJ2-1	NA	NA	13	TGTGCCAGCAGTTGGGGGGAAGTGAATGAGCAGTTCTTC	CASSWGEVNEQFF